The source of this T cell receptor (beta chain) is a study of blood T cell repertoires in COVID-19. Assay: immunoSEQ multiplex PCR; the TCRdb copy retains only in-frame clones and omits some. The sample has under 300,000 clones; roughly 83% are singletons. This CDR3 has 16 amino acids. Germline CDR1 and CDR2: LGHNA and YSLEER. V lost 3 bases and J lost 3, with 15 bases in between. The sequenced material came from peripheral blood. The chain couples TRBV4-3 to TRBJ2-1; tentatively, D is TRBD2 (6 bases). This sequence was found in a human donor with COVID-19, enrolled during active disease. The donor label of this sample is uncertain. For the CDR3, the DNA is TGCGCCAGCAGCCAGACACGGGAGCGCCACTACAATGAGCAGTTCTTC. This translates into CASSQTRERHYNEQFF.